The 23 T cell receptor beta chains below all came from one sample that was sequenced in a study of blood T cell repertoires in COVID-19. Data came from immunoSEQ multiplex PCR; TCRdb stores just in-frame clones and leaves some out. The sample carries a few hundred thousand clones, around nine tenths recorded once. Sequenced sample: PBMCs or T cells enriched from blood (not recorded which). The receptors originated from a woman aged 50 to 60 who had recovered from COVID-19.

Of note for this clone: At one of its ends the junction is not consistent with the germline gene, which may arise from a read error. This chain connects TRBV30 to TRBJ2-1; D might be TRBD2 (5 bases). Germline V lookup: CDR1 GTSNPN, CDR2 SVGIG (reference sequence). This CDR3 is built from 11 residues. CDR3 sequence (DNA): TGCCTGGGGAGCTCCTACAATGAGCAGTTCTTC. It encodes CLGSSYNEQFF. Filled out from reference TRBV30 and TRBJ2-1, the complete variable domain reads SQTIHQWPATLVQPVGSPLSLECTVEGTSNPNLYWYRQAAGRGLQLLFYSVGIGQISSEVPQNLSASRPQDRQFILSSKKLLLSDSGFYLCLGSSYNEQFFGPGTRLTVL.

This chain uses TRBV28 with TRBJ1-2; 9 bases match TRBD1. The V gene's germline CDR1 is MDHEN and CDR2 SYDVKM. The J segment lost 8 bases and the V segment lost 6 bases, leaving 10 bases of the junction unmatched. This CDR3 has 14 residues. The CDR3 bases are TGTGCCAGCAGCAGGACAGGGGAATTGGAGGGCTACACCTTC. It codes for CASSRTGELEGYTF.

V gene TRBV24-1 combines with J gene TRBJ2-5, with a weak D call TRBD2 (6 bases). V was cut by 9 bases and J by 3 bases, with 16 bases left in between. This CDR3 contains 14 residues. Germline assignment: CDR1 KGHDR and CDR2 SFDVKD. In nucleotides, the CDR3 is TGTGCCACCGCCAAGACGGGGGTAAAAGAGACCCAGTACTTC. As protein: CATAKTGVKETQYF.

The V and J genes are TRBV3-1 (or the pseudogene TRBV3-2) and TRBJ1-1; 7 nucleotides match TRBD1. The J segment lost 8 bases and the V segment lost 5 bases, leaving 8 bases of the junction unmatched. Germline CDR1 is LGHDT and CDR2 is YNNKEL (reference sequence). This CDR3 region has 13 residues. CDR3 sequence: CASSYRGDSEAFF. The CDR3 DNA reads TGTGCCAGCAGCTACAGGGGTGATTCGGAAGCTTTCTTT.

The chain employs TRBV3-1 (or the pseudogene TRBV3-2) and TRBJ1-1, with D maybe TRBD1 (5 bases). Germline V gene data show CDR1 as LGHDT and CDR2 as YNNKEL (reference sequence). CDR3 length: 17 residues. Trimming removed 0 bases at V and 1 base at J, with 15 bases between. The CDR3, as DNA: TGTGCCAGCAGCCAAGATTTGGGGGGATCTTCGAACACTGAAGCTTTCTTT. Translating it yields CASSQDLGGSSNTEAFF.

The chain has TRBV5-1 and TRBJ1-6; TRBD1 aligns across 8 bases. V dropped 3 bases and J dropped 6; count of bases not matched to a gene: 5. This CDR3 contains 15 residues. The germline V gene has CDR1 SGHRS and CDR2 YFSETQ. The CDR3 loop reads CASSWGTGPNSPLHF. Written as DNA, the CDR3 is TGCGCCAGCAGCTGGGGGACAGGCCCTAATTCACCCCTCCACTTT.

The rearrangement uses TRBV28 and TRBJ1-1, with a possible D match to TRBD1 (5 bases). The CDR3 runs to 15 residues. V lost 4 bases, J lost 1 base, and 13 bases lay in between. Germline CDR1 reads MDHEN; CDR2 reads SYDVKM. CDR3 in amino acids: CASSSQGWGNTEAFF. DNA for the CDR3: TGTGCCAGCAGTTCGCAGGGATGGGGGAACACTGAAGCTTTCTTT.

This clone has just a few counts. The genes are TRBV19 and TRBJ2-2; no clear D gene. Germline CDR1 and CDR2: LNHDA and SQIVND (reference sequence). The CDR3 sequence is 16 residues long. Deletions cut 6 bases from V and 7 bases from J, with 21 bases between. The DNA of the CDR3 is TGTGCCAGTAGCCCTTTCGGTTCTAGTGATGTCGGGGAGCTGTTTTTT. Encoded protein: CASSPFGSSDVGELFF.

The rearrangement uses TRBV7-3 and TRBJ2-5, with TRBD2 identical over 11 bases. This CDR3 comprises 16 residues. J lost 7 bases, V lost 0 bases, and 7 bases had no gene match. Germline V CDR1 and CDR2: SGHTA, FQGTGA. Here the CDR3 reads CASSLTSSGGASTQYF. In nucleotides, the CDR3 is TGTGCCAGCAGCTTAACGAGTAGCGGGGGGGCGTCGACCCAGTACTTC.

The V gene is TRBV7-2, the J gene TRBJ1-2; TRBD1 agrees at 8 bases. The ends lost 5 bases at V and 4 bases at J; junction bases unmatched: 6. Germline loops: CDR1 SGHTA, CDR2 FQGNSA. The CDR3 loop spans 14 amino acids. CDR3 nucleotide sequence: TGTGCCAGCAGCCCGGACAGGGAACGCTATGGCTACACCTTC. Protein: CASSPDRERYGYTF.

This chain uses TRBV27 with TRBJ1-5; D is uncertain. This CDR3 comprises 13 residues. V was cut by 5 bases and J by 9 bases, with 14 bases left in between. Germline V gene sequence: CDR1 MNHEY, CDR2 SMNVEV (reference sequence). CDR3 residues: CASSQSLLRPQHF. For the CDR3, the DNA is TGTGCCAGCAGTCAATCCCTGTTGAGGCCCCAGCATTTT.

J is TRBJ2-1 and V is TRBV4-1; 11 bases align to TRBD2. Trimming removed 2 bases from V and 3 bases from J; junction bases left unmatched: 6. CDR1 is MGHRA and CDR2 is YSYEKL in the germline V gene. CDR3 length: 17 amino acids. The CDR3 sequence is CASSQRSGGAIYNEQFF. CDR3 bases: TGCGCCAGCAGCCAACGTAGCGGGGGGGCAATCTACAATGAGCAGTTCTTC.

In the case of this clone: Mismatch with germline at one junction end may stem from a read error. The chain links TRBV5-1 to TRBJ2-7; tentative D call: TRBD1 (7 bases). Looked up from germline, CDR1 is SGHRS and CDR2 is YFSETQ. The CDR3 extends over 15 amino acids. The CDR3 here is CASSGGTAYTYGQYF. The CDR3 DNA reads TGCGCCAGCAGCGGGGGGACAGCTTATACCTACGGGCAGTACTTC.

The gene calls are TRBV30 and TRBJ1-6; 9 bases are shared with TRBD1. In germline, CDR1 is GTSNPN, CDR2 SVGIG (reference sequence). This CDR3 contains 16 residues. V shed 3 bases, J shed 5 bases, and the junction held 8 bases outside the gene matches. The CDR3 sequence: CAWSGDRVGHNSPLHF. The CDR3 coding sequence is TGTGCCTGGAGCGGGGACAGGGTTGGTCATAATTCACCCCTCCACTTT. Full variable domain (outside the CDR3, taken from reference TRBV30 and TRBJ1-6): SQTIHQWPATLVQPVGSPLSLECTVEGTSNPNLYWYRQAAGRGLQLLFYSVGIGQISSEVPQNLSASRPQDRQFILSSKKLLLSDSGFYLCAWSGDRVGHNSPLHFGNGTRLTVT.

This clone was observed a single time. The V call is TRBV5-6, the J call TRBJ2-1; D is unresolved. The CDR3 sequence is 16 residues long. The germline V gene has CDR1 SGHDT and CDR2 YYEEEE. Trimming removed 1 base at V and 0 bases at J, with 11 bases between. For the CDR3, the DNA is TGTGCCAGCAGCTTGAATCCAGGCCGCTCCTACAATGAGCAGTTCTTC. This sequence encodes CASSLNPGRSYNEQFF.

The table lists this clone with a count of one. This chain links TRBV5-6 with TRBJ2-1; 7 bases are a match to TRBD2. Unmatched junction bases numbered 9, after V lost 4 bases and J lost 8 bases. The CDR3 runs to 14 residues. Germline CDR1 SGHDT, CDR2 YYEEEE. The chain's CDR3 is CASSPLGGRDEQFF. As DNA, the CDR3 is TGTGCCAGCAGCCCTCTGGGAGGGCGCGATGAGCAGTTCTTC.

The CDR3 nucleotides are TGTGCCACCAGTGACCCCGGGACAGGGGACAATCAGCCCCAGCATTTT. Protein product: CATSDPGTGDNQPQHF. The rearrangement links TRBV24-1 to TRBJ1-5; 10 nucleotides align to TRBD1. This CDR3 has 16 amino acids. The germline CDR1 and CDR2 sequences are KGHDR and SFDVKD. Losses at the gene ends were 4 bases for V and 3 bases for J; bases not matched to a gene: 5.

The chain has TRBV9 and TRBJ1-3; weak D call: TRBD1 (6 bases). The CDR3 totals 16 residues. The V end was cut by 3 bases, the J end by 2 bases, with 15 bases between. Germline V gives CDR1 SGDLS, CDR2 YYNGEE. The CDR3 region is CASSASPAGAGNTIYF. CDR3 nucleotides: TGTGCCAGCAGCGCCTCCCCGGCAGGGGCTGGAAACACCATATATTTT. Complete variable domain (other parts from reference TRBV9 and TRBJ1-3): DSGVTQTPKHLITATGQRVTLRCSPRSGDLSVYWYQQSLDQGLQFLIQYYNGEERAKGNILERFSAQQFPDLHSELNLSSLELGDSALYFCASSASPAGAGNTIYFGEGSWLTVV.

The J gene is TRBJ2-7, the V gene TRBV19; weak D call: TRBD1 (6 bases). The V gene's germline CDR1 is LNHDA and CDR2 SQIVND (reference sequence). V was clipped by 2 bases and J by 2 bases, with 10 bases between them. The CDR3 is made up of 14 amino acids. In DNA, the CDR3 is TGTGCCAGTAGTATATATGGGGGCCCCTACGAGCAGTACTTC. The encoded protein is CASSIYGGPYEQYF.

This chain's CDR3 is CSVKGTGLQETQYF. The CDR3 DNA follows: TGCAGCGTCAAAGGGACAGGGCTACAAGAGACCCAGTACTTC. The chain carries TRBV29-1 and TRBJ2-5, with 9 positions matching TRBD1. The CDR3 contains 14 residues. The germline V gene has CDR1 SQVTM and CDR2 ANQGSEA. The V and J ends lost 6 bases and 2 bases, in that order; junction bases with no gene match: 7.

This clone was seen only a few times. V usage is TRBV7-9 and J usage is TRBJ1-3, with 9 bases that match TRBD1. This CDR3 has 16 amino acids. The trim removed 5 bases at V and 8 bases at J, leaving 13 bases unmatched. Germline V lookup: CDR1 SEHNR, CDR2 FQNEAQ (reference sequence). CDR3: CASSQIPTGGSDTIYF. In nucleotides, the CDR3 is TGTGCCAGCAGCCAAATACCTACAGGGGGCTCGGACACCATATATTTT.

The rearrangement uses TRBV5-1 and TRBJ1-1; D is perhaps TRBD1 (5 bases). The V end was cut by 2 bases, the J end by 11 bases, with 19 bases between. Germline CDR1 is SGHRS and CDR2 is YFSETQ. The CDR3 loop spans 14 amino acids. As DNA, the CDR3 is TGCGCCAGCAGCTTAGAGACAGCCGCGGATAGGGCTTTCTTT. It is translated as CASSLETAADRAFF.

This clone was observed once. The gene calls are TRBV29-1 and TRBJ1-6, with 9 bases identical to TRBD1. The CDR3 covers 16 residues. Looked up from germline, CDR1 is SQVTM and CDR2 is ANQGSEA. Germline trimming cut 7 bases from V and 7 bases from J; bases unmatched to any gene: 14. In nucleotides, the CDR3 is TGCAGCGCCCAGATTTCCGGGACAGGGTCGAATTCACCCCTCCACTTT. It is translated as CSAQISGTGSNSPLHF.